The 7 T cell receptor beta chains below were found in one sample sequenced in a study of chemoradiotherapy in HPV16-positive cancers. Repertoires were generated with immunoSEQ multiplex PCR, while TCRdb's copy carries only in-frame clones and drops some. The table has about 22,000 clones, 80% to 95% seen once. This specimen was blood, taken from a patient who underwent chemoradiotherapy. Receptor source: a human donor with HPV-associated anogenital cancer.

The chain employs TRBV9 and TRBJ2-1; 9 bases match TRBD2. The ends lost 2 bases at V and 5 bases at J; junction bases unmatched: 8. Germline CDR1 SGDLS, CDR2 YYNGEE. The CDR3 has 16 amino acids. The CDR3 DNA sequence: TGTGCCAGCAGCGTTCTAGCGGGGTTCCGTAACAATGAGCAGTTCTTC. Its translation is CASSVLAGFRNNEQFF. The whole variable domain, remainder taken from reference TRBV9 and TRBJ2-1, is DSGVTQTPKHLITATGQRVTLRCSPRSGDLSVYWYQQSLDQGLQFLIQYYNGEERAKGNILERFSAQQFPDLHSELNLSSLELGDSALYFCASSVLAGFRNNEQFFGPGTRLTVL.

The J gene is TRBJ2-2, the V gene TRBV9; unclear D gene. The CDR3 loop spans 11 amino acids. Trimming stripped 1 base from V and 8 bases from J, with 3 bases between. CDR1 is SGDLS and CDR2 is YYNGEE in the germline V gene. For the CDR3, the DNA is TGTGCCAGCAGCGTATCGGGGGAGCTGTTTTTT. It yields the protein CASSVSGELFF.

The V gene is TRBV18, the J gene TRBJ1-5; D remains unclear. V was pared by 4 bases and J by 3 bases, with 7 bases between. The CDR3 is made up of 13 amino acids. Germline CDR1 is KGHSH and CDR2 is LQKENI. This CDR3 is CASSLDVNQPQHF. In DNA form, the CDR3 reads TGTGCCAGCTCACTGGACGTCAATCAGCCCCAGCATTTT.

The rearrangement uses TRBV20-1 and TRBJ2-3, with D unresolved. CDR1 DFQATT and CDR2 SNEGSKA come from the germline V gene (reference sequence). This CDR3 comprises 11 residues. With 5 bases removed from V and 7 bases from J, the gap between germline ends came to 10 bases. The CDR3 DNA sequence: TGCAGTGCTCTGGACCCTCATACGCAGTATTTT. Translating gives CSALDPHTQYF.

This clone showed up just once. The J gene is TRBJ2-2, the V gene TRBV28; weak D call: TRBD1 (6 bases). The germline CDR1 and CDR2 sequences are MDHEN and SYDVKM. The CDR3 spans 16 residues. Trimming shortened V by 5 bases and J by 4 bases, and 17 bases separated the two germline ends. The CDR3, as DNA: TGTGCCAGCAGTCCCGGGACACCGGTGCCCACCGGGGAGCTGTTTTTT. Translated: CASSPGTPVPTGELFF. Looking up the rest from reference TRBV28 and TRBJ2-2 gives the full variable domain: DVKVTQSSRYLVKRTGEKVFLECVQDMDHENMFWYRQDPGLGLRLIYFSYDVKMKEKGDIPEGYSVSREKKERFSLILESASTNQTSMYLCASSPGTPVPTGELFFGEGSRLTVL.

V and J are TRBV18 and TRBJ1-1; D ambiguous. This CDR3 comprises 16 residues. Germline V gives CDR1 KGHSH, CDR2 LQKENI. V was trimmed by 5 bases and J by 1 base, leaving 17 bases between them. The CDR3 DNA sequence: TGTGCCAGCTCAGCAATGGGAGGCCAGGAGAACACTGAAGCTTTCTTT. Translation: CASSAMGGQENTEAFF.

The gene calls are TRBV13 and TRBJ2-7; a weak D match, TRBD1 (5 bases). Trimming took 3 bases from V and 4 from J, leaving 7 bases between them. The CDR3 sequence is 12 residues long. The germline V gene encodes CDR1 PRHDT and CDR2 FYEKMQ (reference sequence). CDR3 coding DNA: TGTGCCAGCAGCTTCCAGGGTTACGAGCAGTACTTC. Its protein product is CASSFQGYEQYF.